This TCR beta chain was captured in a study of early T cells in non-severe SARS-CoV-2 infection. The wider study: Unsorted whole-blood RNA was sequenced in bulk, leaving chains unpaired.

After removal of 0 bases from V and 5 bases from J, the junction contained 10 bases not matched to a gene. The CDR3 is 15 amino acids. The germline V gene has CDR1 DFQATT and CDR2 SNEGSKA (reference sequence). Each CDR3 protein is one row after TCRdb ran MiXCR on the 5' RACE reads. The sample includes about 72,000 distinct CDR3 sequences, approximately 9.2% of them seen just once. The sequencing sample was made of whole blood. The chain recombines TRBV20-1 with TRBJ2-7; 7 bases map to TRBD1. The clonotype was recovered from an adult who was a healthcare worker with PCR-confirmed SARS-CoV-2 infection or an uninfected control (not recorded which). The CDR3 sequence is CSARDPPGGTDEQYF. CDR3 sequence (DNA): TGCAGTGCTAGAGATCCGCCAGGGGGAACCGACGAGCAGTACTTC.